Each of the 17 T cell receptor beta chains below was sequenced from the same sample in a study of T cell clonotyping in hematopoietic cell transplantation. Profiled with immunoSEQ multiplex PCR; TCRdb holds only in-frame clones, not every one. The sample includes under 30,000 clones, 90% to 95% of them seen just once. The sample here was PBMCs, taken 100 days after allogeneic stem cell transplant. All receptors derive from a female patient aged 50-65 years who had an allogeneic stem cell transplant from a related donor, so the T cells may come from the graft donor. Some clones in this sample may be carry-over from other donors' samples.

This chain uses TRBV6-1 with TRBJ1-2, with D perhaps TRBD1 (5 bases). With 2 bases removed from V and 4 bases from J, the gap between germline ends came to 11 bases. The CDR3 contains 14 residues. Germline V gives CDR1 MNHNS, CDR2 SASEGT. The CDR3 DNA sequence: TGTGCCAGCAGTGAAAGTGATGGGGGCTATGGCTACACCTTC. As protein: CASSESDGGYGYTF.

V gene TRBV29-1 combines with J gene TRBJ2-5, with D perhaps given as TRBD1 or TRBD2 (6 bases each). CDR1 is SQVTM and CDR2 is ANQGSEA in the germline V gene. The V end lost 8 bases, the J end lost 1 base, and 11 bases lay between the germline ends. This CDR3 is built from 12 residues. Here the CDR3 DNA reads TGCAGCCACTCGGGGGCCCAAGAGACCCAGTACTTC. Its protein product is CSHSGAQETQYF.

Concerning this clone itself: Other DNA sequences in this sample translate to the same CDR3. The chain has TRBV7-2 and TRBJ2-3; D remains ambiguous. Germline V gene lookup returns CDR1 SGHTA and CDR2 FQGNSA. The CDR3 runs 13 residues. V was shortened by 1 base and J by 3 bases, with 5 bases between the two germline ends. CDR3 DNA sequence: TGTGCCAGCAGCTTAGAACGGACAGATACGCAGTATTTT. Encoded protein: CASSLERTDTQYF.

This chain joins TRBV5-5 and TRBJ1-1; D gene ambiguous. This CDR3 comprises 15 residues. Deletions cut 4 bases from V and 4 bases from J, with 17 bases between. Germline CDR1 is SGHKS and CDR2 is YYEKEE (reference sequence). Here the CDR3 reads CASSATPQISTEAFF. The CDR3 DNA follows: TGTGCCAGCAGCGCGACGCCCCAAATCAGCACTGAAGCTTTCTTT.

The V and J genes are TRBV4-2 and TRBJ2-3; no definite D call. Trimming removed 3 bases from V and 4 bases from J, with 8 bases in between. Germline CDR1 reads LGHNA; CDR2 reads YNFKEQ. The CDR3 runs to 13 residues. The CDR3 protein is CASSQEFADTQYF. CDR3 bases: TGTGCCAGCAGCCAGGAGTTCGCAGATACGCAGTATTTT.

Relative to its sample, this clone is medium-sized. The V call is TRBV18, the J call TRBJ1-1; D might be TRBD1 (6 bases). The CDR3 runs to 16 residues. Germline assignment: CDR1 KGHSH and CDR2 LQKENI. Trimming took 3 bases from V and 1 from J, leaving 15 bases between them. The CDR3 sequence is CASSPLWGRPNTEAFF. As DNA, the CDR3 is TGTGCCAGCTCACCGCTGTGGGGGCGCCCGAACACTGAAGCTTTCTTT.

This rearrangement joins TRBV5-1 to TRBJ1-2, with TRBD1 matching over 7 bases. This CDR3 has 17 amino acids. J was trimmed by 7 bases and V by 3 bases; bases with no gene match: 18. Germline CDR1 reads SGHRS; CDR2 reads YFSETQ. DNA of the CDR3: TGCGCCAGCAGCTCATCCTCCACACACACAGGGGCGGGTGGCTACACCTTC. It encodes CASSSSSTHTGAGGYTF.

The chain joins TRBV2 to TRBJ1-1, with 9 bases lining up with TRBD1. The CDR3 loop spans 14 amino acids. Germline V gives CDR1 SNHLY, CDR2 FYNNEI. V trimming: 6 bases; J trimming: 4 bases; junction bases outside the gene matches: 6. The CDR3 DNA reads TGTGCCAGCAGATACACAGGGGGCAGCACTGAAGCTTTCTTT. Translated: CASRYTGGSTEAFF.

The rearrangement joins TRBV7-9 to TRBJ1-5, with D possibly being TRBD1 (6 bases). CDR3 length equals 14 residues. Trimming took 0 bases from V and 9 from J, leaving 12 bases between them. Germline values: CDR1 SEHNR, CDR2 FQNEAQ (reference sequence). CDR3 sequence: CASSLAGGPRPQHF. The CDR3 DNA reads as TGTGCCAGCAGCTTAGCAGGGGGGCCAAGGCCCCAGCATTTT.

The chain uses TRBV5-4 and TRBJ2-5; 10 bases align to TRBD1. The CDR3 runs 17 residues. Germline V gives CDR1 SGHNT, CDR2 YYREEE (reference sequence). J was trimmed by 1 base and V by 3 bases; bases with no gene match: 9. The CDR3 nucleotides are TGTGCCAGCAGCTCAACAGGACAGGGGGTCATCCAAGAGACCCAGTACTTC. Amino acids: CASSSTGQGVIQETQYF.

CDR3 DNA sequence: TGTGCCAGCAGAGATACGGTAGATACGCAGTATTTT. Protein sequence: CASRDTVDTQYF. The chain couples TRBV6-1 to TRBJ2-3; D call uncertain. CDR1 MNHNS and CDR2 SASEGT come from the germline V gene. CDR3 length equals 12 residues. Trimming took off 6 bases at V and 5 bases at J, with 9 bases between the two ends.

This clone was recorded only once. The gene calls are TRBV19 and TRBJ2-3, with D tentatively TRBD1 or TRBD2 (5 bases each). Trimming cost V 2 bases and J 6 bases, with 9 bases left between them. Looked up from germline, CDR1 is LNHDA and CDR2 is SQIVND (reference sequence). CDR3 length: 13 residues. The CDR3 is CASSIRGGDTQYF. The CDR3 bases are TGTGCCAGTAGTATACGGGGCGGGGATACGCAGTATTTT.

This rearrangement joins TRBV19 to TRBJ1-6; no definite D call. Trimming shortened V by 7 bases and J by 7 bases, and 17 bases separated the two germline ends. Per germline, CDR1 LNHDA and CDR2 SQIVND (reference sequence). This CDR3 is 15 amino acids long. The CDR3 spells CASTYLTSGNSPLHF. DNA for the CDR3: TGTGCCAGTACCTATTTGACAAGTGGCAATTCACCCCTCCACTTT. Based on the CDR3 plus reference TRBV19 and TRBJ1-6, the full variable domain is DGGITQSPKYLFRKEGQNVTLSCEQNLNHDAMYWYRQDPGQGLRLIYYSQIVNDFQKGDIAEGYSVSREKKESFPLTVTSAQKNPTAFYLCASTYLTSGNSPLHFGNGTRLTVT.

This chain connects TRBV29-1 to TRBJ2-7; D may be TRBD2 (5 bases). The CDR3 runs 13 residues. Germline CDR1 and CDR2: SQVTM and ANQGSEA. V was clipped by 2 bases and J by 1 base, with 9 bases between them. CDR3 DNA: TGCAGCGTTGAATTCACGGGGTCCTACGAGCAGTACTTC. Translation gives CSVEFTGSYEQYF.

V usage is TRBV5-1 and J usage is TRBJ1-1; D is ambiguous. V was shortened by 0 bases and J by 1 base, with 7 bases between the two germline ends. Germline-derived CDR1 and CDR2 are SGHRS and YFSETQ. This CDR3 spans 14 amino acids. The CDR3, as DNA: TGCGCCAGCAGCTTGGTTATAGGGAACACTGAAGCTTTCTTT. As protein: CASSLVIGNTEAFF.

This chain connects TRBV9 to TRBJ1-6; D gene uncertain. Germline loops: CDR1 SGDLS, CDR2 YYNGEE. The CDR3 is made up of 13 amino acids. V lost 2 bases and J lost 5, with 5 bases in between. The CDR3: CASSVQDNSPLHF. The CDR3 coding sequence is TGTGCCAGCAGCGTGCAAGATAATTCACCCCTCCACTTT. Variable domain in full (rest from reference TRBV9 and TRBJ1-6): DSGVTQTPKHLITATGQRVTLRCSPRSGDLSVYWYQQSLDQGLQFLIQYYNGEERAKGNILERFSAQQFPDLHSELNLSSLELGDSALYFCASSVQDNSPLHFGNGTRLTVT.

The CDR3 DNA sequence: TGTGCCTGGAGATCCACCGGACAGGGGAGTTCACCCCTCCACTTT. It is translated as CAWRSTGQGSSPLHF. The rearrangement links TRBV30 to TRBJ1-6; 9 nucleotides match TRBD1. V lost 3 bases and J lost 9; bases outside the gene matches: 9. The germline V gene encodes CDR1 GTSNPN and CDR2 SVGIG (reference sequence). This CDR3 comprises 15 residues.